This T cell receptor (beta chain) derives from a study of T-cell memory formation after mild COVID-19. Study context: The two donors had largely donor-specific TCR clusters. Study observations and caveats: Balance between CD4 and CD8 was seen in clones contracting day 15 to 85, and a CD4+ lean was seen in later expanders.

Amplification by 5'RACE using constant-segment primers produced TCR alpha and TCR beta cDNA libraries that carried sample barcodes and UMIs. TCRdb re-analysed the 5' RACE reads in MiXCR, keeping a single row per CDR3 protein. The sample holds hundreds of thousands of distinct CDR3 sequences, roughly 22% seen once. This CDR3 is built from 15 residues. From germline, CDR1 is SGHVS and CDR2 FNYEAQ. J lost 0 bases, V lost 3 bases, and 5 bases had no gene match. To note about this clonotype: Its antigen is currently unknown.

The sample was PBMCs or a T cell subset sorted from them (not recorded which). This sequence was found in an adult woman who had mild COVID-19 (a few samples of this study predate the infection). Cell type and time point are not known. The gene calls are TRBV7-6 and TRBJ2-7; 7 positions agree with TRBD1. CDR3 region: CASSLSTGASYEQYF. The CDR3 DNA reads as TGTGCCAGCAGCTTGAGTACAGGGGCCTCCTACGAGCAGTACTTC.